This T cell receptor beta chain was captured in a study of T-cell reconstitution after alpha-beta-depleted transplantation in children (TCRdb year 2016). As for the study more broadly: The study quantitatively tracked T-cell immune reconstitution after TCRalphabeta/CD19-depleted allogeneic hematopoietic cell transplantation in children using TCR repertoire profiling.

General findings and caveats noted by the study authors: In some patients, high TCRbeta diversity at day 60 was attributed to recipient T cells and intrathymic progenitors that had survived conditioning. Over subsequent months, a decline in hyperexpanded clone frequencies was noted, and after one year, T-cell counts and TCRbeta diversity were mostly ascribed to newly produced T cells. About two months after transplant, the apparently early recovery of alphabetaT-cell counts reportedly depended on just several hundred clones that had expanded rapidly and came from non-depleted graft cells.

The library was built by means of PCR. The reads were generated on an Illumina HiSeq 2500. TCR library preparation used molecular barcoding, with unique molecular identifiers applied to normalize quantification of the TCRbeta repertoire. TCRdb reworked the public reads: Q25 trimming with fastp, MiXCR clone assembly, productive beta chains retained. Each record represents a unique CDR3 protein, reported with the most common genes and DNA among its rows. This sample has 250,000 to 400,000 distinct CDR3 sequences in its table, and 20% to 30% of those were observed once. The top ten constitute 9.5% to 13% of the sample. The treatment or condition label, as the study defines it: allogeneic hematopoietic cell transplantation with graft depleted of TCRalphabeta T cells and CD19 B cells. TCRalphabeta/CD19-depleted allogeneic hematopoietic cell grafts were given to the transplant recipients, all of whom were children.

A remark on this clonotype: Its antigen is currently not known. No per-base quality is available; no much larger clone lies one base away.

The clonotype comes from a male patient under 18 who had a stem cell transplant for acute lymphoblastic leukemia, so the T cells may come from the graft donor. The specimen comprised PBMCs, mostly from graft donor cells, sampled 180 days after TCRalphabeta/CD19-depleted stem cell transplant.

The CDR3 has the sequence CASSQGLAGGASTDTQYF. The DNA sequence reads TGCGCCAGCAGCCAAGGGCTAGCGGGAGGGGCTAGCACAGATACGCAGTATTTT. The chain is made from TRBV4-1 and TRBJ2-3; TRBD2 agrees with 12 junctional bases. The CDR3 numbers 18 residues from cysteine through phenylalanine. The retained sequence is limited to the CDR3, 54 bases, with the frame set at the first base. Relative to germline, V is missing 1 base and J is missing 0 bases, with 5 bases of the junction outside any gene match. CDR1 and CDR2 were assigned from the germline V gene as MGHRA and YSYEKL.